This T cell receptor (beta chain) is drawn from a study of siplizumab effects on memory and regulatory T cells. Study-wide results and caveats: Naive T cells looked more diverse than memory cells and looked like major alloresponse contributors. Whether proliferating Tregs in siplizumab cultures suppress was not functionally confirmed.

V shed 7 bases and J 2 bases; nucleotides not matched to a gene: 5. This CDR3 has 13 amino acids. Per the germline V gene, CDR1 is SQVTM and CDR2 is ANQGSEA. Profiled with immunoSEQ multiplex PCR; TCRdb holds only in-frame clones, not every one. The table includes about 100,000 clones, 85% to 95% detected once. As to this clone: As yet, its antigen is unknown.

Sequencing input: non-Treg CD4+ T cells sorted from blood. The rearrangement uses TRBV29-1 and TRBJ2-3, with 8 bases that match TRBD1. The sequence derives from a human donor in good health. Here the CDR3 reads CSADREPTDTQYF. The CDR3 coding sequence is TGCAGCGCGGACAGGGAACCCACAGATACGCAGTATTTT.